Presented here are 32 T cell receptor beta chains from one specimen sequenced in a study of glioma-infiltrating T cells. Using RNA template, CDR3s of TCR alpha and beta were amplified with iRepertoire arm-PCR. Each CDR3 protein is one row after TCRdb ran MiXCR on the multiplex PCR reads. The repertoire holds about 140,000 distinct CDR3 sequences, with 35% to 50% as singletons. The sample comprised glioma tissue, nonneoplastic brain tissue, or PBMCs (not recorded which). Every receptor here comes from a human donor with low-grade glioma or glioblastoma, undergoing nonglioma brain surgery, or in good health (not recorded which).

Remarks on this clonotype: At one end the junction does not follow the germline gene, possibly because of a read error. The chain recombines TRBV4-1 with TRBJ1-1, with D maybe TRBD1 (6 bases). The CDR3 is 15 amino acids. Germline V gene data show CDR1 as MGHRA and CDR2 as YSYEKL. Here the CDR3 reads CASSVPGHVKTEAFF. In DNA form, the CDR3 reads TGCGCCAGCAGCGTGCCGGGACATGTGAAAACTGAAGCTTTCTTT.

This sequence joins TRBV7-2 and TRBJ2-7, with 7 bases fitting TRBD1. This CDR3 spans 13 amino acids. J gave up 5 bases and V 1 base, and 2 bases lay outside the gene matches. From germline, CDR1 is SGHTA and CDR2 FQGNSA. CDR3 loop: CASSLGQGHEQYF. DNA of the CDR3: TGTGCCAGCAGCTTAGGACAGGGCCACGAGCAGTACTTC.

This clonotype was found a few times. V gene TRBV6-2 or TRBV6-3 combines with J gene TRBJ2-1, with D unclear. The germline V and J ends were trimmed by 3 bases and 4 bases, with 7 bases remaining between them. CDR1 and CDR2 from the germline V gene are MNHEY and SVGEGT. This CDR3 contains 13 residues. This chain's CDR3 is CASSYQVYNEQFF. The CDR3 nucleotides are TGTGCCAGCAGTTATCAGGTATACAATGAGCAGTTCTTC.

CDR3 loop: CASSPRNTIYF. CDR3 sequence (DNA): TGTGCCAGCTCACCAAGAAACACCATATATTTT. The chain combines TRBV18 with TRBJ1-3; no reliable D call. This CDR3 is built from 11 residues. Between the trimmed V and J ends, which lost 2 bases and 5 bases, there was a span of 1 base. Germline CDR1 is KGHSH and CDR2 is LQKENI.

This clonotype was counted between two and nine times. This rearrangement joins TRBV6-2 or TRBV6-3 to TRBJ2-1, with D possibly TRBD1 on 5 matching bases. Germline CDR1 is MNHEY and CDR2 is SVGEGT. V was cut by 8 bases and J by 2 bases, with 13 bases left in between. The CDR3 loop spans 14 amino acids. CDR3: CASRLGRAYNEQFF. The CDR3, as DNA: TGTGCCAGCCGTTTAGGCAGGGCCTACAATGAGCAGTTCTTC.

In this sample, this clonotype turned up once. V usage is TRBV6-1 and J usage is TRBJ1-2, with 9 bases aligning to TRBD1. Germline CDR1 and CDR2: MNHNS and SASEGT. This CDR3 region has 15 residues. Losses at the gene ends were 5 bases for V and 1 base for J; bases not matched to a gene: 5. Here the CDR3 DNA reads TGTGCCAGCAGTCCCGGGACAGGGCATAACTATGGCTACACCTTC. Translating gives CASSPGTGHNYGYTF.

CDR3 nucleotide sequence: TGTGCCAGCAGAAAGGGACAGTCCTCCTCCTACGAGCAGTACTTC. Its protein product is CASRKGQSSSYEQYF. The V call is TRBV27, the J call TRBJ2-7; 7 bases are shared with TRBD1. Losses at the gene ends were 6 bases for V and 0 bases for J; bases not matched to a gene: 8. Germline V CDR1 and CDR2: MNHEY, SMNVEV (reference sequence). This CDR3 has 15 residues.

The chain couples TRBV6-1 to TRBJ2-7, with D possibly matching TRBD1 (6 bases). Germline-derived CDR1 and CDR2 are MNHNS and SASEGT. V was clipped by 5 bases and J by 5 bases, with 16 bases between them. The CDR3 sequence is 14 residues long. This CDR3 is CASSTSQGKNEQYF. The DNA of the CDR3 is TGTGCCAGCAGTACCTCCCAGGGGAAGAACGAGCAGTACTTC.

This clonotype was observed a few times. The V gene is TRBV10-3, the J gene TRBJ1-1, with 8 bases identical to TRBD1. This CDR3 spans 13 amino acids. From germline, CDR1 is ENHRY and CDR2 SYGVKD. V trimming: 11 bases; J trimming: 1 base; junction bases outside the gene matches: 6. The CDR3 nucleotides are TGTGCCTCCCAGACAGGGGCGAACACTGAAGCTTTCTTT. Protein: CASQTGANTEAFF.

This chain links TRBV19 with TRBJ2-3; weak D call: TRBD2 (6 bases). Germline V lookup: CDR1 LNHDA, CDR2 SQIVND (reference sequence). V was pared by 3 bases and J by 2 bases, with 18 bases between. This CDR3 is built from 17 residues. This CDR3 is CASSMSGSSGFTDTQYF. The CDR3 region has the DNA TGTGCCAGTAGTATGTCTGGTAGTAGCGGCTTCACAGATACGCAGTATTTT.

V is TRBV6-5 and J is TRBJ2-5, with no clear D. Trimming shortened V by 4 bases and J by 5 bases, and 11 bases separated the two germline ends. The germline V gene has CDR1 MNHEY and CDR2 SVGAGI. The CDR3 has 13 amino acids. The CDR3 region is CASSSRTKETQYF. In nucleotides, the CDR3 is TGTGCCAGCAGTTCCCGAACGAAGGAGACCCAGTACTTC.

This clonotype showed up just a few times. J is TRBJ2-7 and V is TRBV7-2; 9 positions match TRBD1. From germline, CDR1 is SGHTA and CDR2 FQGNSA. J gave up 2 bases and V 5 bases, and 10 bases lay outside the gene matches. The CDR3 spans 16 residues. CDR3 nucleotides: TGTGCCAGCAGCACTGACAGGGGGATTTCTGCCTACGAGCAGTACTTC. It specifies CASSTDRGISAYEQYF.

The rearrangement links TRBV28 to TRBJ1-5; D remains ambiguous. CDR1 is MDHEN, CDR2 SYDVKM, per germline. The length of the CDR3 is 16 residues. The V end lost 5 bases, the J end lost 2 bases, and 16 bases lay between the germline ends. This chain's CDR3 is CASSPPQGSGNQPQHF. CDR3 DNA: TGTGCCAGCAGTCCCCCTCAAGGATCGGGCAATCAGCCCCAGCATTTT.

This clonotype was seen a handful of times. The chain carries TRBV6-1 and TRBJ1-4; D gene uncertain. Trimming removed 6 bases from V and 8 bases from J, with 13 bases in between. The CDR3 totals 13 residues. The germline CDR1 and CDR2 sequences are MNHNS and SASEGT. The CDR3 bases are TGTGCCAGCAGGGGATCCCGAAGAGAAAAACTGTTTTTT. This encodes CASRGSRREKLFF.

V is TRBV28 and J is TRBJ2-7; tentatively, D is TRBD2 (6 bases). CDR3 length: 13 residues. Germline-derived CDR1 and CDR2 are MDHEN and SYDVKM. V was clipped by 3 bases and J by 5 bases, with 11 bases between them. CDR3 amino acids: CASSFNGRNEQYF. The CDR3 region has the DNA TGTGCCAGCAGTTTCAACGGGAGAAACGAGCAGTACTTC.

The V and J genes are TRBV12-3 or TRBV12-4 and TRBJ2-7; 8 bases align to TRBD1. The CDR3 has 15 residues. The J segment lost 7 bases and the V segment lost 5 bases, leaving 13 bases of the junction unmatched. DNA of the CDR3: TGTGCCAGCAGTACGACAGGGGTAACTGGGAATGAGCAGTACTTC. This codes for CASSTTGVTGNEQYF.

This clonotype was detected ten times or more. The genes are TRBV20-1 and TRBJ2-1; 10 bases are shared with TRBD2. This CDR3 is built from 16 residues. CDR1 and CDR2 from the germline V gene are DFQATT and SNEGSKA (reference sequence). V was pared by 5 bases and J by 5 bases, with 12 bases of the junction left unmatched. CDR3 sequence (DNA): TGCAGTGCTCCAGATGGGACTAGCGTGGGGGACAATGAGCAGTTCTTC. Protein: CSAPDGTSVGDNEQFF.

This clonotype was detected only a few times. This chain joins TRBV12-3 or TRBV12-4 and TRBJ2-5; 9 nucleotides line up with TRBD2. The V segment lost 3 bases and the J segment 4 bases; nucleotides outside the gene matches: 3. The CDR3 is 14 amino acids. The CDR3 reads CASSLREGSETQYF. The CDR3 coding sequence is TGTGCCAGCAGTTTGCGGGAGGGGTCAGAGACCCAGTACTTC.

V and J are TRBV4-3 and TRBJ2-3; TRBD2 aligns across 10 bases. The V gene's germline CDR1 is LGHNA and CDR2 YSLEER. Unmatched junction bases numbered 18, after V lost 1 base and J lost 5 bases. CDR3 length: 20 amino acids. The CDR3 DNA reads as TGCGCCAGCAGCCAAGCCGCGCTAGCGGGAGCCCTCATAACCCAAGATACGCAGTATTTT. It yields the protein CASSQAALAGALITQDTQYF.

The sample holds a few counts of this clonotype. CDR3 sequence: CASSLGREAFF. CDR3 sequence (DNA): TGTGCCAGCAGCCTCGGACGTGAAGCTTTCTTT. This chain connects TRBV7-9 to TRBJ1-1, with D uncertain. V dropped 5 bases and J dropped 7 bases, with 8 bases sitting between them. The CDR3 length is 11 residues. CDR1 and CDR2 (germline): SEHNR, FQNEAQ (reference sequence).

The chain recombines TRBV28 with TRBJ1-5; D remains ambiguous. Trimming stripped 2 bases from V and 7 bases from J, with 6 bases between. The CDR3 loop spans 12 amino acids. Germline CDR1 reads MDHEN; CDR2 reads SYDVKM. CDR3 sequence (DNA): TGTGCCAGCAGTTTACCGGCCCAGCCCCAGCATTTT. It is translated as CASSLPAQPQHF.

This chain joins TRBV11-2 and TRBJ2-5; 14 bases are shared with TRBD2. The CDR3 is 17 residues long. V shed 5 bases, J shed 2 bases, and the junction held 7 bases outside the gene matches. Germline assignment: CDR1 SGHAT and CDR2 FQNNGV. The CDR3 reads CASSPWTSGRKQETQYF. CDR3 nucleotides: TGTGCCAGCAGCCCCTGGACTAGCGGGAGGAAACAAGAGACCCAGTACTTC.

The table lists this clonotype with a few counts. This chain joins TRBV4-1 and TRBJ1-1; a weak D match, TRBD1 (6 bases). V lost 0 bases to trimming and J lost 4 bases, with 12 bases between them. This CDR3 is built from 15 residues. The V gene's germline CDR1 is MGHRA and CDR2 YSYEKL. The CDR3, as DNA: TGCGCCAGCAGCCAAGATACAGGGAGAGGCACTGAAGCTTTCTTT. Its protein product is CASSQDTGRGTEAFF.

This clonotype was counted only a few times. The chain carries TRBV7-9 and TRBJ2-3, with unresolved D. Trimming took 2 bases from V and 5 from J, leaving 11 bases between them. Germline V gives CDR1 SEHNR, CDR2 FQNEAQ (reference sequence). The CDR3 sequence is 14 residues long. The CDR3 sequence is CASSLSTVEDTQYF. DNA of the CDR3: TGTGCCAGCAGCTTATCCACCGTCGAAGATACGCAGTATTTT. Variable domain in full (rest from reference TRBV7-9 and TRBJ2-3): DTGVSQNPRHKITKRGQNVTFRCDPISEHNRLYWYRQTLGQGPEFLTYFQNEAQLEKSRLLSDRFSAERPKGSFSTLEIQRTEQGDSAMYLCASSLSTVEDTQYFGPGTRLTVL.

The chain has TRBV20-1 and TRBJ2-1; 9 bases are shared with TRBD2. There are 14 residues in the CDR3. Germline V lookup: CDR1 DFQATT, CDR2 SNEGSKA (reference sequence). Trimming took 3 bases from V and 7 from J; bases not matched to a gene: 7. The CDR3 protein is CSASGSGRGNEQFF. The CDR3 region has the DNA TGCAGTGCTAGTGGTAGCGGGAGAGGTAATGAGCAGTTCTTC.

This clonotype was detected only a few times. V usage is TRBV4-3 and J usage is TRBJ1-1; D unclear. The CDR3 runs 14 residues. Trimming stripped 1 base from V and 1 base from J, with 7 bases between. Germline V gene sequence: CDR1 LGHNA, CDR2 YSLEER. The CDR3 sequence: CASSQGTQNTEAFF. In DNA form, the CDR3 reads TGCGCCAGCAGCCAAGGGACCCAGAACACTGAAGCTTTCTTT.

In the case of this clonotype: Given a much more abundant clone one base away, this may be a read error. The chain employs TRBV6-6 and TRBJ1-2, with a weak D call TRBD1 (5 bases). The germline V gene encodes CDR1 MNHNY and CDR2 SVGAGI (reference sequence). The V gene lost 5 bases and the J gene lost 4 bases, with 11 bases spanning the gap. CDR3 size: 13 residues. The CDR3 DNA is TGTGCCAGCAGTAACGGGACGGGCTATGGCTACACCTTC. Translating it yields CASSNGTGYGYTF.

The chain couples TRBV20-1 to TRBJ2-1, with D tentatively TRBD2 (5 bases). V was trimmed by 3 bases and J by 9 bases, leaving 18 bases between them. Germline CDR1 reads DFQATT; CDR2 reads SNEGSKA (reference sequence). The CDR3 sequence is 14 residues long. This chain's CDR3 is CSASRWEPNSEQFF. Written as DNA, the CDR3 is TGCAGTGCTAGTCGGTGGGAGCCGAACAGTGAGCAGTTCTTC.

The genes are TRBV29-1 and TRBJ2-3; 8 bases fit TRBD1. The V and J ends lost 3 bases and 2 bases, in that order; junction bases with no gene match: 13. Germline-derived CDR1 and CDR2 are SQVTM and ANQGSEA. The CDR3 is 17 residues long. CDR3 residues: CSVDQGSGGDNTDTQYF. The CDR3 DNA sequence: TGCAGCGTTGATCAGGGATCAGGGGGCGATAACACAGATACGCAGTATTTT.

This chain joins TRBV12-3 or TRBV12-4 and TRBJ1-1, with TRBD1 matching 8 bases. The CDR3 is made up of 14 amino acids. J was trimmed by 6 bases and V by 4 bases; bases with no gene match: 7. The CDR3, as DNA: TGTGCCAGCAGTTCCCAGACAGGGGCAGCTGAAGCTTTCTTT. Translated: CASSSQTGAAEAFF.

As regards this clonotype: Germline and junction disagree at one end, which may indicate a read error. The V call is TRBV6-5, the J call TRBJ2-3; the match to TRBD2 covers 9 bases. This CDR3 is built from 13 residues. Germline V gene lookup returns CDR1 MNHEY and CDR2 SVGAGI. The CDR3 nucleotides are TGTGCCAGCAGGGGGACTAGCAGAGATACGCAGTATTTT. Translation: CASRGTSRDTQYF.

There are a few counts of this clonotype. Here the CDR3 reads CSAAGTRDHSYNEQFF. In DNA form, the CDR3 reads TGCAGTGCTGCGGGCACGCGGGACCACTCCTACAATGAGCAGTTCTTC. V is TRBV20-1 and J is TRBJ2-1, with D possibly TRBD2 on 6 matching bases. The CDR3 has 16 residues. Germline V gene lookup returns CDR1 DFQATT and CDR2 SNEGSKA (reference sequence). V was clipped by 5 bases and J by 0 bases, with 17 bases between them.